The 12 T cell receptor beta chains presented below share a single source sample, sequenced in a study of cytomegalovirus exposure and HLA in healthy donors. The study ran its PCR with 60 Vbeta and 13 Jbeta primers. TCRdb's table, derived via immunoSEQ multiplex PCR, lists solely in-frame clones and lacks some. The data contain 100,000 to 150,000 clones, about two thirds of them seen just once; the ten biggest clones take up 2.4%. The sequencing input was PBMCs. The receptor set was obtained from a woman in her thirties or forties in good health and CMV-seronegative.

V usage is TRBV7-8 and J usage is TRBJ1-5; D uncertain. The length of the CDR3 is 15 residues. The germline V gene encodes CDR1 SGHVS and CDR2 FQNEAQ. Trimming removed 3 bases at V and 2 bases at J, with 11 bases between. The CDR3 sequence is CASSFDLGGNQPQHF. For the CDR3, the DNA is TGTGCCAGCAGCTTTGACCTAGGTGGCAATCAGCCCCAGCATTTT.

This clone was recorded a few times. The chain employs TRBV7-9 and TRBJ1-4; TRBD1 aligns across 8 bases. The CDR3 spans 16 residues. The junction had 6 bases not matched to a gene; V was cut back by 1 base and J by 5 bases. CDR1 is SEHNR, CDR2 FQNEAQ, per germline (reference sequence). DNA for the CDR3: TGTGCCAGCAGCTTAGGCGGACAGGGTAGGAATGAAAAACTGTTTTTT. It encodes CASSLGGQGRNEKLFF.

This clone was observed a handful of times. CDR3 nucleotide sequence: TGTGCCAGTAATGACGGGGGACCTAGGACTGAAGCTTTCTTT. Its protein product is CASNDGGPRTEAFF. The chain employs TRBV19 and TRBJ1-1; D might be TRBD1 (5 bases). V was cut by 7 bases and J by 5 bases, with 17 bases left in between. The V gene's germline CDR1 is LNHDA and CDR2 SQIVND (reference sequence). CDR3 length: 14 residues.

CDR3 sequence reads: CASSLDGQGANYGYTF. The CDR3 DNA is TGCGCCAGCAGCTTGGACGGACAGGGGGCTAACTATGGCTACACCTTC. The chain uses TRBV5-1 and TRBJ1-2; 10 positions agree with TRBD1. CDR3 size: 16 residues. The germline V gene has CDR1 SGHRS and CDR2 YFSETQ. Germline trimming cut 0 bases from V and 0 bases from J; bases unmatched to any gene: 2.

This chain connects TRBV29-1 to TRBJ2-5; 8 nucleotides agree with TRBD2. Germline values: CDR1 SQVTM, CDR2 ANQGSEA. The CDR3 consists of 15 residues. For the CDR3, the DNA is TGCAGTGCCCCCCCACCAAGCGGGGGCCAAGAGACCCAGTACTTC. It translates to CSAPPPSGGQETQYF.

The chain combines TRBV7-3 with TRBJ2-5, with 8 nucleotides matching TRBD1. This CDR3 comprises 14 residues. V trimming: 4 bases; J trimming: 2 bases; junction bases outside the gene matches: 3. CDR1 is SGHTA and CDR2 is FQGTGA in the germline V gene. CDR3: CASSSGTGQETQYF. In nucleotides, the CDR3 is TGTGCCAGCAGCTCGGGGACAGGACAAGAGACCCAGTACTTC.

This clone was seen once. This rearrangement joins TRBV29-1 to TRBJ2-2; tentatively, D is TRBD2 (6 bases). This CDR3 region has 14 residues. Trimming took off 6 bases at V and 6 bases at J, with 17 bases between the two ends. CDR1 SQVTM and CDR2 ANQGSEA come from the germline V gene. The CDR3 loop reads CSVEGTGGSGELFF. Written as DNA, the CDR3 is TGCAGCGTCGAGGGGACTGGCGGGTCCGGGGAGCTGTTTTTT.

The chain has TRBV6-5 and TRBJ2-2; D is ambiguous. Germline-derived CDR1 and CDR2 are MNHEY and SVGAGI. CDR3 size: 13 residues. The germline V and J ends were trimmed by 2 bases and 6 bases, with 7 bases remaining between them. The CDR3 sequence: CASSYSRAGELFF. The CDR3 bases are TGTGCCAGCAGTTACAGCCGCGCCGGGGAGCTGTTTTTT.

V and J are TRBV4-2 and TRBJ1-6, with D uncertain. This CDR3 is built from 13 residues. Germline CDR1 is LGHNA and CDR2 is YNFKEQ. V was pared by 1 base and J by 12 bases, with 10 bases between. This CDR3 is CASSQVQALPLHF. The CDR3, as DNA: TGTGCCAGCAGCCAAGTTCAGGCTTTACCCCTCCACTTT.

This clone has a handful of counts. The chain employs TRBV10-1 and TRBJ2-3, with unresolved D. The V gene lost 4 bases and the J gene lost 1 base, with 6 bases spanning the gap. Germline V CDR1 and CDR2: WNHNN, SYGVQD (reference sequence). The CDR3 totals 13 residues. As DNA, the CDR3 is TGCGCCAGCAGTGTCCTTGGCACAGATACGCAGTATTTT. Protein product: CASSVLGTDTQYF.

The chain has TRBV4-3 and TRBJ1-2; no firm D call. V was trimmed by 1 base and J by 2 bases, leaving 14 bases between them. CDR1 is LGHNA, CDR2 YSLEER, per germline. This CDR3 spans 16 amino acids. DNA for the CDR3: TGCGCCAGCAGCCAAGGCCCAGATCAGAACAACTATGGCTACACCTTC. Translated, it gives CASSQGPDQNNYGYTF.

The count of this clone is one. The CDR3 nucleotides are TGTGCCAGCAGTTACCTGGGCCTGAACACTGAAGCTTTCTTT. Translated, it gives CASSYLGLNTEAFF. The chain joins TRBV6-5 to TRBJ1-1; D not resolved. This CDR3 is built from 14 residues. Trimming took off 2 bases at V and 0 bases at J, with 7 bases between the two ends. Germline CDR1 MNHEY, CDR2 SVGAGI.